A single sample is the source of the 28 T cell receptor beta chains below, sequenced in a study of blood T cell repertoires in COVID-19. The assay was immunoSEQ multiplex PCR, and TCRdb's table has in-frame clones only and misses some. The data hold roughly 410,000 clones, with about 89% observed a single time. The specimen was peripheral blood. Receptor source: a woman aged 55-70 years with COVID-19, enrolled during active disease.

This chain uses TRBV7-9 with TRBJ1-1; unclear D gene. This CDR3 is built from 13 residues. V lost 5 bases and J lost 2, with 9 bases in between. Germline V gives CDR1 SEHNR, CDR2 FQNEAQ (reference sequence). CDR3 DNA sequence: TGTGCCAGCAGCCAATCGACAAACACTGAAGCTTTCTTT. This translates into CASSQSTNTEAFF.

The V and J genes are TRBV5-1 and TRBJ2-3; D call uncertain. The CDR3 consists of 14 residues. Germline assignment: CDR1 SGHRS and CDR2 YFSETQ. With 0 bases removed from V and 2 bases from J, the gap between germline ends came to 7 bases. The CDR3 region is CASSLVGTTDTQYF. In DNA form, the CDR3 reads TGCGCCAGCAGCTTGGTTGGCACCACAGATACGCAGTATTTT. Variable domain in full (rest from reference TRBV5-1 and TRBJ2-3): KAGVTQTPRYLIKTRGQQVTLSCSPISGHRSVSWYQQTPGQGLQFLFEYFSETQRNKGNFPGRFSGRQFSNSRSEMNVSTLELGDSALYLCASSLVGTTDTQYFGPGTRLTVL.

CDR3 residues: CASSPFTGGLQYGYTF. The CDR3 DNA reads as TGTGCCAGCAGCCCTTTCACCGGGGGGCTTCAGTATGGCTACACCTTC. The chain recombines TRBV5-4 with TRBJ1-2, with a tentative D call TRBD1 (6 bases). Per germline, CDR1 SGHNT and CDR2 YYREEE (reference sequence). V lost 4 bases, J lost 5 bases, and 21 bases lay in between. This CDR3 contains 16 residues.

This chain connects TRBV6-2 or TRBV6-3 to TRBJ1-5, with 8 bases aligning to TRBD1. There are 16 residues in the CDR3. J lost 0 bases, V lost 5 bases, and 6 bases had no gene match. Germline-derived CDR1 and CDR2 are MNHEY and SVGEGT. The CDR3 spells CASSGQGSGSNQPQHF. The CDR3 DNA sequence: TGTGCCAGCAGTGGACAGGGCTCCGGTAGCAATCAGCCCCAGCATTTT.

The chain joins TRBV4-2 to TRBJ1-1; D is unclear. Trimming left V 2 bases short and J 1 base short, with 11 bases between. Per germline, CDR1 LGHNA and CDR2 YNFKEQ. The CDR3 spans 15 residues. The CDR3 reads CASSQSLRQNTEAFF. The DNA for the CDR3 is TGTGCCAGCAGCCAAAGTTTGCGGCAGAACACTGAAGCTTTCTTT.

The chain joins TRBV2 to TRBJ1-3; D is unresolved. CDR1 and CDR2 from the germline V gene are SNHLY and FYNNEI. The V end lost 5 bases, the J end lost 3 bases, and 14 bases lay between the germline ends. There are 15 residues in the CDR3. The CDR3: CASSYRAISGNTIYF. The CDR3 nucleotides read TGTGCCAGCAGTTACAGAGCAATCAGTGGAAACACCATATATTTT.

This chain uses TRBV28 with TRBJ1-4; TRBD1 agrees at 10 bases. V shed 6 bases, J shed 0 bases, and the junction held 4 bases outside the gene matches. CDR3 length: 16 amino acids. Germline CDR1 and CDR2: MDHEN and SYDVKM. CDR3 nucleotide sequence: TGTGCCAGCAGCCAAGGGACAGGGGCAACTAATGAAAAACTGTTTTTT. Residues: CASSQGTGATNEKLFF.

The chain combines TRBV5-1 with TRBJ2-7, with 9 bases aligning to TRBD1. This CDR3 region has 14 residues. CDR1 is SGHRS and CDR2 is YFSETQ in the germline V gene. Trimming removed 0 bases from V and 4 bases from J; junction bases left unmatched: 2. CDR3 protein: CASSLEGQGYEQYF. CDR3 DNA: TGCGCCAGCAGCTTGGAAGGACAGGGGTACGAGCAGTACTTC.

The V and J genes are TRBV7-2 and TRBJ2-7, with D tentatively TRBD1 (6 bases). The CDR3 runs 13 residues. The V and J ends lost 6 bases and 7 bases respectively, with 16 bases between them. The germline CDR1 and CDR2 sequences are SGHTA and FQGNSA. For the CDR3, the DNA is TGTGCCAGCAGTCTACAGGGTCAGGGTGAGCAGTACTTC. It yields the protein CASSLQGQGEQYF.

The chain employs TRBV5-4 and TRBJ2-1; TRBD2 aligns across 14 bases. The length of the CDR3 is 15 residues. The V gene's germline CDR1 is SGHNT and CDR2 YYREEE (reference sequence). J lost 6 bases, V lost 6 bases, and 5 bases had no gene match. CDR3 protein: CASNPGTSGGNEQFF. CDR3 coding DNA: TGTGCCAGCAACCCCGGGACTAGCGGGGGCAATGAGCAGTTCTTC.

This chain links TRBV6-5 with TRBJ2-7; the D gene is possibly TRBD2 (6 bases). Trimming took off 3 bases at V and 2 bases at J, with 14 bases between the two ends. The CDR3 is 15 amino acids. The germline V gene encodes CDR1 MNHEY and CDR2 SVGAGI. CDR3 coding DNA: TGTGCCAGCAGTTATAAGTATCCTAGCGCCTACGAGCAGTACTTC. It is translated as CASSYKYPSAYEQYF.

The V call is TRBV24-1, the J call TRBJ2-2; tentatively, D is TRBD1 (6 bases). CDR3 length equals 16 residues. V lost 6 bases and J lost 5, with 18 bases in between. Germline V gives CDR1 KGHDR, CDR2 SFDVKD. The CDR3 DNA is TGTGCCACCAGTTATGGGGGCGCCGGTAGAACCGGGGAGCTGTTTTTT. It translates to CATSYGGAGRTGELFF.

The gene calls are TRBV9 and TRBJ2-3, with 11 bases that match TRBD2. The CDR3 extends over 16 amino acids. The germline CDR1 and CDR2 sequences are SGDLS and YYNGEE. V lost 3 bases to trimming and J lost 7 bases; unmatched junction nucleotides: 10. CDR3 residues: CASSGPLAGGPNTQYF. Written as DNA, the CDR3 is TGTGCCAGCAGCGGCCCCCTAGCGGGGGGACCCAATACGCAGTATTTT. Full variable domain (outside the CDR3, taken from reference TRBV9 and TRBJ2-3): DSGVTQTPKHLITATGQRVTLRCSPRSGDLSVYWYQQSLDQGLQFLIQYYNGEERAKGNILERFSAQQFPDLHSELNLSSLELGDSALYFCASSGPLAGGPNTQYFGPGTRLTVL.

The chain couples TRBV3-1 (or the pseudogene TRBV3-2) to TRBJ1-2; TRBD1 might be the D (5 bases). The germline V gene has CDR1 LGHDT and CDR2 YNNKEL (reference sequence). V was shortened by 2 bases and J by 4 bases, with 11 bases between the two germline ends. The CDR3 consists of 14 residues. The CDR3 DNA reads as TGTGCCAGCAGCCAACCCAGGGCGACCTATGGCTACACCTTC. Encoded protein: CASSQPRATYGYTF.

This clone was counted a single time. The rearrangement joins TRBV19 to TRBJ1-2; 9 nucleotides match TRBD1. Germline CDR1 LNHDA, CDR2 SQIVND (reference sequence). CDR3 length equals 14 residues. V gave up 4 bases and J gave up 3 bases; unmatched junction bases: 3. The CDR3 region has the DNA TGTGCCAGTAGTAGGACAGGGGTCGACTATGGCTACACCTTC. Translation: CASSRTGVDYGYTF. The full variable domain, rest sourced from reference TRBV19 and TRBJ1-2, is DGGITQSPKYLFRKEGQNVTLSCEQNLNHDAMYWYRQDPGQGLRLIYYSQIVNDFQKGDIAEGYSVSREKKESFPLTVTSAQKNPTAFYLCASSRTGVDYGYTFGSGTRLTVV.

The gene calls are TRBV11-2 and TRBJ2-5; D uncertain. The germline V gene has CDR1 SGHAT and CDR2 FQNNGV. Trimming stripped 5 bases from V and 1 base from J, with 14 bases between. The CDR3 runs 15 residues. CDR3 nucleotides: TGTGCCAGCAGCCGTTTCAGGCAGCTCCAAGAGACCCAGTACTTC. Protein product: CASSRFRQLQETQYF. Full variable domain (rest looked up from reference TRBV11-2 and TRBJ2-5): EAGVAQSPRYKIIEKRQSVAFWCNPISGHATLYWYQQILGQGPKLLIQFQNNGVVDDSQLPKDRFSAERLKGVDSTLKIQPAKLEDSAVYLCASSRFRQLQETQYFGPGTRLLVL.

The rearrangement uses TRBV2 and TRBJ2-7, with a weak D call TRBD2 (6 bases). The CDR3 is 14 amino acids. The V gene lost 8 bases and the J gene lost 2 bases, with 16 bases spanning the gap. CDR1 is SNHLY, CDR2 FYNNEI, per germline. This CDR3 is CASLAGTATYEQYF. The CDR3 bases are TGTGCCAGCTTGGCCGGGACTGCAACCTACGAGCAGTACTTC. Looking up the rest from reference TRBV2 and TRBJ2-7 gives the full variable domain: EPEVTQTPSHQVTQMGQEVILRCVPISNHLYFYWYRQILGQKVEFLVSFYNNEISEKSEIFDDQFSVERPDGSNFTLKIRSTKLEDSAMYFCASLAGTATYEQYFGPGTRLTVT.

V gene TRBV5-1 combines with J gene TRBJ2-1; D possibly corresponds to TRBD1 (5 bases). Deletions cut 0 bases from V and 8 bases from J, with 12 bases between. The CDR3 is made up of 14 amino acids. The germline gives CDR1 SGHRS, CDR2 YFSETQ. CDR3 in amino acids: CASSLGAKGDEQFF. The CDR3 bases are TGCGCCAGCAGCTTGGGGGCCAAAGGGGATGAGCAGTTCTTC.

The chain links TRBV5-4 to TRBJ2-2; D is perhaps TRBD2 (7 bases). Germline CDR1 reads SGHNT; CDR2 reads YYREEE (reference sequence). V was pared by 5 bases and J by 5 bases, with 19 bases between. The CDR3 is made up of 16 amino acids. The DNA of the CDR3 is TGTGCCAGCAGGCCGGGGGGCAGCCTTACTACCGGGGAGCTGTTTTTT. Translated: CASRPGGSLTTGELFF.

The chain uses TRBV19 and TRBJ1-1; TRBD1 matches 9 bases. Germline V gene lookup returns CDR1 LNHDA and CDR2 SQIVND (reference sequence). Trimming cost V 0 bases and J 3 bases; bases outside gene matches: 2. The CDR3 sequence is 15 residues long. The CDR3 DNA is TGTGCCAGTAGTATAGATGGACAGGGGTACACTGAAGCTTTCTTT. Translating it yields CASSIDGQGYTEAFF.

The CDR3 spells CASSYTTNEKLFF. In DNA, the CDR3 is TGTGCCAGCAGTTATACAACTAATGAAAAACTGTTTTTT. The chain recombines TRBV6-5 with TRBJ1-4; the D is unclear. V lost 3 bases to trimming and J lost 0 bases, with 2 bases between them. The CDR3 is made up of 13 amino acids. CDR1 and CDR2 (germline): MNHEY, SVGAGI.

V usage is TRBV7-8 and J usage is TRBJ1-6; TRBD1 matches 7 bases. With V trimmed by 7 bases and J by 3 bases, 6 bases remained unmatched. From germline, CDR1 is SGHVS and CDR2 FQNEAQ. This CDR3 has 15 amino acids. The CDR3 loop is CASTHRDSYNSPLHF. The CDR3 coding sequence is TGTGCCAGCACCCATAGGGACAGCTATAATTCACCCCTCCACTTT.

This clone turned up a few times. The CDR3 nucleotides read TGCAGCGCCGTGAGCGGGACAGGGACCACCGGGGAGCTGTTTTTT. As protein: CSAVSGTGTTGELFF. The V and J genes are TRBV29-1 and TRBJ2-2; 9 bases agree with TRBD1. The CDR3 contains 15 residues. The germline gives CDR1 SQVTM, CDR2 ANQGSEA. Germline trimming cut 7 bases from V and 4 bases from J; bases unmatched to any gene: 10.

This chain joins TRBV9 and TRBJ2-3; tentatively, D is TRBD2 (6 bases). The CDR3 is 18 amino acids. The V end lost 1 base, the J end lost 1 base, and 19 bases lay between the germline ends. The germline gives CDR1 SGDLS, CDR2 YYNGEE. This chain's CDR3 is CASSVPSGGTPGTDTQYF. The CDR3 DNA reads TGTGCCAGCAGCGTACCCTCCGGGGGAACACCGGGCACAGATACGCAGTATTTT.

The V and J genes are TRBV3-1 (or the pseudogene TRBV3-2) and TRBJ2-1, with D perhaps matching TRBD1 (5 bases). Trimming removed 3 bases at V and 7 bases at J, with 10 bases between. CDR3 length: 13 residues. CDR1 LGHDT and CDR2 YNNKEL come from the germline V gene (reference sequence). In nucleotides, the CDR3 is TGTGCCAGCAGCCACACTCGGACAAATGAGCAGTTCTTC. Protein sequence: CASSHTRTNEQFF.

The rearrangement links TRBV19 to TRBJ1-6; D is perhaps TRBD1 (5 bases). This CDR3 has 13 amino acids. The V gene's germline CDR1 is LNHDA and CDR2 SQIVND (reference sequence). Trimming left V 8 bases short and J 6 bases short, with 11 bases between. The CDR3 sequence: CASSGHGNSPLHF. The CDR3, as DNA: TGTGCCAGTTCTGGACACGGTAATTCACCCCTCCACTTT.

The chain combines TRBV12-3 or TRBV12-4 with TRBJ2-2; the D is unclear. Trimming pared 5 bases from V and 4 bases from J, leaving 8 bases between. This CDR3 region has 13 residues. The CDR3 region is CASSAYSTGELFF. The CDR3 DNA follows: TGTGCCAGCAGTGCTTACAGCACCGGGGAGCTGTTTTTT.

V usage is TRBV5-1 and J usage is TRBJ1-5, with 9 bases identical to TRBD1. Looked up from germline, CDR1 is SGHRS and CDR2 is YFSETQ. V was pared by 4 bases and J by 2 bases, with 7 bases of the junction left unmatched. The CDR3 contains 16 residues. CDR3 region: CASSRRDRAGNQPQHF. In nucleotides, the CDR3 is TGCGCCAGCAGCCGCCGGGACAGGGCGGGCAATCAGCCCCAGCATTTT.